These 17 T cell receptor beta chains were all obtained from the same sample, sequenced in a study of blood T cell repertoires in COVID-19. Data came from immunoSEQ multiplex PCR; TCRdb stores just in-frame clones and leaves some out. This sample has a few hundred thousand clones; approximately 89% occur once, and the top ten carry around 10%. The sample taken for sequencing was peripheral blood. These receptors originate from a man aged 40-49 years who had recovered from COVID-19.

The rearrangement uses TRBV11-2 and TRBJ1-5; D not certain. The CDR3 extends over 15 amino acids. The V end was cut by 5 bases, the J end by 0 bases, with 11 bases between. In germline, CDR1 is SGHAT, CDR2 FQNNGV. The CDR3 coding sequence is TGTGCCAGCAGCCCCGATTCCTATAGCAATCAGCCCCAGCATTTT. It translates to CASSPDSYSNQPQHF.

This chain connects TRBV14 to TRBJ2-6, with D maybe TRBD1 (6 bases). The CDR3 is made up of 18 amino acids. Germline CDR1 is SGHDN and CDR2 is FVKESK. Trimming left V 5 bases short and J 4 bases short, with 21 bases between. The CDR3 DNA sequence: TGTGCCAGCAGCGTTTTTGGGGCAGGGGCCAAGGGGGCCAACGTCCTGACTTTC. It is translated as CASSVFGAGAKGANVLTF. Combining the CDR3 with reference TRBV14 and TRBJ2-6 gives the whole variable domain EAGVTQFPSHSVIEKGQTVTLRCDPISGHDNLYWYRRVMGKEIKFLLHFVKESKQDESGMPNNRFLAERTGGTYSTLKVQPAELEDSGVYFCASSVFGAGAKGANVLTFGAGSRLTVL.

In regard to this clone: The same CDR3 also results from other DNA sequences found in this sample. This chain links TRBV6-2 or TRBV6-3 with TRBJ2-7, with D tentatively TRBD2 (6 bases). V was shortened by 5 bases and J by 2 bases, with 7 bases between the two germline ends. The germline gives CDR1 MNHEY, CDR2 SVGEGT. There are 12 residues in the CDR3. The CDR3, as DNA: TGTGCCAGCAGTCGACTAGCCTACGAGCAGTACTTC. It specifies CASSRLAYEQYF.

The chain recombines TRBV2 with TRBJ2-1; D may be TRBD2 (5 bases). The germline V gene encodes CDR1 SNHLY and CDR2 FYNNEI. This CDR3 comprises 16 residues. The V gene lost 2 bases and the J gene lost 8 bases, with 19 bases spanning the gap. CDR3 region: CASSEWPGPIGDEQFF. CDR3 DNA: TGTGCCAGCAGTGAATGGCCGGGCCCGATCGGGGATGAGCAGTTCTTC.

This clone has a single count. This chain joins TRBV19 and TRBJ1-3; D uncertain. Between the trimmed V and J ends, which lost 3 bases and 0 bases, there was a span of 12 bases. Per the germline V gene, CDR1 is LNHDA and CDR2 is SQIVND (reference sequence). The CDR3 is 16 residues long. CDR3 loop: CASSMNPTSSGNTIYF. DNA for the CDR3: TGTGCCAGTAGTATGAATCCTACTTCCTCTGGAAACACCATATATTTT.

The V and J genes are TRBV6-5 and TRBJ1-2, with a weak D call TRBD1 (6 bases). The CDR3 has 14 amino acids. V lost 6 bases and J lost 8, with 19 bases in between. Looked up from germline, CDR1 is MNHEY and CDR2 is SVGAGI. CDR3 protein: CASSPTGSFGGYTF. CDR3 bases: TGTGCCAGCAGCCCGACAGGATCATTCGGCGGCTACACCTTC.

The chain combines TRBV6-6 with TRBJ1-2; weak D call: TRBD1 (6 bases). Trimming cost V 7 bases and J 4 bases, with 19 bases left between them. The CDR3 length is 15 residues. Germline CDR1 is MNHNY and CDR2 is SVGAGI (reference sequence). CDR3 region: CASTQTGHLVYGYTF. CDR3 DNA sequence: TGTGCCAGCACTCAGACAGGACACCTGGTCTATGGCTACACCTTC.

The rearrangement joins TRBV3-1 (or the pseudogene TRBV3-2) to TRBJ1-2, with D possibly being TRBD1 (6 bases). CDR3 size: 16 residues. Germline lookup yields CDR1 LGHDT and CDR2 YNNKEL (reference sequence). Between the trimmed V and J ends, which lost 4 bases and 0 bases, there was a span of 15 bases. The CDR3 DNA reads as TGTGCCAGCAGCCCACCCCTTCGGACAGCTAACTATGGCTACACCTTC. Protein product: CASSPPLRTANYGYTF.

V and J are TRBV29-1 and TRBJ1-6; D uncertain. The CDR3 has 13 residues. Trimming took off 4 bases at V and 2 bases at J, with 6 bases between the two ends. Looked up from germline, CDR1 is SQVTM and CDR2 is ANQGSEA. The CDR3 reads CSVGRTYNSPLHF. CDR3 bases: TGCAGCGTTGGGAGGACCTATAATTCACCCCTCCACTTT.

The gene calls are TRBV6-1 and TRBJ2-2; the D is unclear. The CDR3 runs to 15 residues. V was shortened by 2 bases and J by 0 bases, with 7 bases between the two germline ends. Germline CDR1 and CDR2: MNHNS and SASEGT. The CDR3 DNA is TGTGCCAGCAGTGAAAGGCGGACGAACACCGGGGAGCTGTTTTTT. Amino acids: CASSERRTNTGELFF.

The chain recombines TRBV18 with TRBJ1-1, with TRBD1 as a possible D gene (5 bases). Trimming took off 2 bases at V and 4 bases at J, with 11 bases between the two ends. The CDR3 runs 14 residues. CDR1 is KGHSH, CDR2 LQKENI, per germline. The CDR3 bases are TGTGCCAGCTCACCATTAGGGGTTCTCACTGAAGCTTTCTTT. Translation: CASSPLGVLTEAFF.

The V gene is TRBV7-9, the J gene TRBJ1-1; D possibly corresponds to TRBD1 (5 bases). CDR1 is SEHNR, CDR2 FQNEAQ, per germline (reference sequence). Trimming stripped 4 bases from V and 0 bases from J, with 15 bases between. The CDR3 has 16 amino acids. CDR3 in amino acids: CASSSPRKGMNTEAFF. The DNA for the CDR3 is TGTGCCAGCAGCTCCCCGAGGAAGGGGATGAACACTGAAGCTTTCTTT.

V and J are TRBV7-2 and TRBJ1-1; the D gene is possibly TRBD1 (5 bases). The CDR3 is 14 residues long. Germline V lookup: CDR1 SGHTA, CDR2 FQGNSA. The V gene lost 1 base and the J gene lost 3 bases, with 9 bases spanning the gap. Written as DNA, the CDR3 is TGTGCCAGCAGCTTAGTGGAGGGGTACACTGAAGCTTTCTTT. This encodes CASSLVEGYTEAFF.

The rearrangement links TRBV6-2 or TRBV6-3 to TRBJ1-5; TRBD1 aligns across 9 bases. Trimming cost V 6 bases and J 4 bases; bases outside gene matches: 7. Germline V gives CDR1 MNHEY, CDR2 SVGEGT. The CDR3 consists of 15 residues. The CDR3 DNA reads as TGTGCCAGCAGCGGACAGGGGTTACCTAATCAGCCCCAGCATTTT. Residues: CASSGQGLPNQPQHF.

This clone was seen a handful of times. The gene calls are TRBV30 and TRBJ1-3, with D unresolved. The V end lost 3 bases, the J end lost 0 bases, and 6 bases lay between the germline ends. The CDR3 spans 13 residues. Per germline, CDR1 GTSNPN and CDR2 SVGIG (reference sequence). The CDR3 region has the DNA TGTGCCTGGAGCGTCGGCTCTGGAAACACCATATATTTT. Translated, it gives CAWSVGSGNTIYF.

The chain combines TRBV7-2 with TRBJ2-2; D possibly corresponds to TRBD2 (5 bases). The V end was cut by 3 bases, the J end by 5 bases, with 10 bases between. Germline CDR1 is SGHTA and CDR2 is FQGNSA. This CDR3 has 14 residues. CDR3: CASSFGRGTGELFF. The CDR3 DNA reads TGTGCCAGCAGCTTTGGACGGGGAACCGGGGAGCTGTTTTTT.

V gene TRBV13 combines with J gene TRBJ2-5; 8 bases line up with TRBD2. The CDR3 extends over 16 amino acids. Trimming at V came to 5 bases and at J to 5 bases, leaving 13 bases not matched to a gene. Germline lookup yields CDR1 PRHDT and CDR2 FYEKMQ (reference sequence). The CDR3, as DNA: TGTGCCAGCAGCCGCCCTTTAGCGGGGCAACGGGAGACCCAGTACTTC. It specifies CASSRPLAGQRETQYF.